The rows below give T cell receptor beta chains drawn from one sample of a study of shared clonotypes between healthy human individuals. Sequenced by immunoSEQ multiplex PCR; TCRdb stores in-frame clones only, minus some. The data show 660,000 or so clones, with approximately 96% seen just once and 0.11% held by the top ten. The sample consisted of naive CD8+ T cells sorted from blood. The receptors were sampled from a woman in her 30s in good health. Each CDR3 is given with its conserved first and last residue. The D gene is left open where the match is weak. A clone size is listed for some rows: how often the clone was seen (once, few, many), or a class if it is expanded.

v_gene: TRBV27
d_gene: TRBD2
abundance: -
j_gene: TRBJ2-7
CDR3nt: TGTGCCAGCAGTCCCTGGACTAGCGGCCACGAGCAGTACTTC
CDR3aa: CASSPWTSGHEQYF

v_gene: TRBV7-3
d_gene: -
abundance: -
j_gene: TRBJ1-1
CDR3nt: TGTGCCAGCAGCCGAGGGGTGGGCAGGATGAACACTGAAGCTTTCTTT
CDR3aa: CASSRGVGRMNTEAFF

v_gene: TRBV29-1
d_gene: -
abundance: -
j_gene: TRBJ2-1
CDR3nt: TGCAGCGTTGTCGGCGGACAGCTCTCCTACAATGAGCAGTTCTTC
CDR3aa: CSVVGGQLSYNEQFF

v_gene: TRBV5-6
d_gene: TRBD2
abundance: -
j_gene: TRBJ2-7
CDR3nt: TGTGCCAGCAGCTCTTGGGGAGGGTACTACGAGCAGTACTTC
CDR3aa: CASSSWGGYYEQYF

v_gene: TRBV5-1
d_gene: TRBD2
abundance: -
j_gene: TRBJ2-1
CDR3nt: TGCGCCAGCAGCTTGGCCCCCCGGACTAGCGGGAGGAATGAGCAGTTCTTC
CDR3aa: CASSLAPRTSGRNEQFF

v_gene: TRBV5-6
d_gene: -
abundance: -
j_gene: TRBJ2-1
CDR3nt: TGTGCCAGCAGCTTGGTTCCGGAGAACAATGAGCAGTTCTTC
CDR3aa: CASSLVPENNEQFF

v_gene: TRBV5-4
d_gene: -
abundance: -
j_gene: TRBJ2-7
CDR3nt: TGTGCCAGCAGCTCGAACCACGAGCAGTACTTC
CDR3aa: CASSSNHEQYF

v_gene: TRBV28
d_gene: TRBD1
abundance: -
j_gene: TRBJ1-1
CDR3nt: TGTGCCAGCAGTTCATGGACAGGGACCACTGAAGCTTTCTTT
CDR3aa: CASSSWTGTTEAFF

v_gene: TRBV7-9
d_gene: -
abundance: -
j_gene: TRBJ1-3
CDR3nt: TGTGCCAGCTCCCTGGGCACCATATATTTT
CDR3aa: CASSLGTIYF

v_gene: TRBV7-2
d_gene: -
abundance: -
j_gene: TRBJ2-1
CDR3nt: TGTGCCAGCAGCTTAGATATTCGGGTGTGGGAAAACAATGAGCAGTTCTTC
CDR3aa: CASSLDIRVWENNEQFF

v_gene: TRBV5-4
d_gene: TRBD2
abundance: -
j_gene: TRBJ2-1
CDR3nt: TGTGCCAGCAGCTCCGGAACTAGCGGGCTCTCCTACAATGAGCAGTTCTTC
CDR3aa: CASSSGTSGLSYNEQFF

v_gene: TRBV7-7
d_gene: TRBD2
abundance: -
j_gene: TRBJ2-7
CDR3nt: TGTGCCAGCAGCCCCGGGACTAGGGCAAACGAGCAGTACTTC
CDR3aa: CASSPGTRANEQYF

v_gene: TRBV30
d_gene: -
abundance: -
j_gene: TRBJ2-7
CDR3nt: TGTGCCTGGACTTCCGGGCCGACCTACGAGCAGTACTTC
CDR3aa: CAWTSGPTYEQYF

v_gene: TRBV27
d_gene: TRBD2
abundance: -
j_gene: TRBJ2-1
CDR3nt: TGTGCCAGCAGTTTAGGAGTAGCGGGCGGGTACAATGAGCAGTTCTTC
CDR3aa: CASSLGVAGGYNEQFF

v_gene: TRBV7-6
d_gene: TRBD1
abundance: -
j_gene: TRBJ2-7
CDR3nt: TGTGCCAGCAGCTGGACAGGATACGAGCAGTACTTC
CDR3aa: CASSWTGYEQYF

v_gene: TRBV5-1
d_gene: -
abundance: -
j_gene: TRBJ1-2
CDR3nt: TGCGCCAGCAGGCCGACATCAGTTGATGGCTACACCTTC
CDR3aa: CASRPTSVDGYTF

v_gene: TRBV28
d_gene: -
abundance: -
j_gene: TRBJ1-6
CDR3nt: TGTGCCAGCAGTTCTCGGACCCTCAAACCCTATAATTCACCCCTCCACTTT
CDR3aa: CASSSRTLKPYNSPLHF

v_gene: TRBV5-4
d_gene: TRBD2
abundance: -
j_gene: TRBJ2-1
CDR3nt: TGTGCCAGCAGCTTGGCCCAACTAGCGGGACTTTACAATGAGCAGTTCTTC
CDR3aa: CASSLAQLAGLYNEQFF

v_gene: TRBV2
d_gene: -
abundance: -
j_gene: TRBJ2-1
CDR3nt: TGTGCCAGCAGTGATCCGGAGCGGAGGGAGGCGCAGTTCTTC
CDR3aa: CASSDPERREAQFF

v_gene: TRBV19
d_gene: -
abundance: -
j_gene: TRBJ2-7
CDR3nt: TGTGCCAGTAGTCCTAACTTGCTGCGATACCCCTCCTACGAGCAGTACTTC
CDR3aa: CASSPNLLRYPSYEQYF

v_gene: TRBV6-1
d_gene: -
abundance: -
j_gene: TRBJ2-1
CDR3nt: TGTGCCAGCAGTGAACATAAGCAGTTCTTC
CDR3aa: CASSEHKQFF

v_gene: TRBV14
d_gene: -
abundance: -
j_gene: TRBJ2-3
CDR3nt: TGTGCCAGCAGCCAAGAAAGGCCAGATACGCAGTATTTT
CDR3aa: CASSQERPDTQYF

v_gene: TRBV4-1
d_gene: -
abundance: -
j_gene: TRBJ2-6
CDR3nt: TGCGCCAGCAGCCCCCTGCGGGGTAAAGGGGCCAACGTCCTGACTTTC
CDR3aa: CASSPLRGKGANVLTF

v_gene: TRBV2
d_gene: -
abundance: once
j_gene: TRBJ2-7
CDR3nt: TGTGCCAGCAGCGGGGGCGGGAGCTACGAGCAGTACTTC
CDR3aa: CASSGGGSYEQYF

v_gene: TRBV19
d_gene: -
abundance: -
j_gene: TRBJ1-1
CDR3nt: TGTGCCAGTAGTGAAGATTCGAGGACTGAAGCTTTCTTT
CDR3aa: CASSEDSRTEAFF

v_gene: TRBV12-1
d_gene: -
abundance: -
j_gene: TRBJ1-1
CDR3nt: TGTGCCAGCAGCGCAGGGGGCTTCGACACTGAAGCTTTCTTT
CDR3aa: CASSAGGFDTEAFF

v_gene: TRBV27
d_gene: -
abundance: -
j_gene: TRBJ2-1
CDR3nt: TGTGCCAGCAGTTTTTTTATCCGGAACGAGATCAATGAGCAGTTCTTC
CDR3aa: CASSFFIRNEINEQFF

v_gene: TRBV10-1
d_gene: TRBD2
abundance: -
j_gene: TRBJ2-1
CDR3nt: TGCGCCAGCAGTGAATCCGGACTAGCGGGCCCGAGCTCCTACAATGAGCAGTTCTTC
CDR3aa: CASSESGLAGPSSYNEQFF

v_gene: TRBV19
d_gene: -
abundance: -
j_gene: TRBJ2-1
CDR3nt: TGTGCCAGTAGTATAGTCGAGAGCCCAACCTACAATGAGCAGTTCTTC
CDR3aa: CASSIVESPTYNEQFF

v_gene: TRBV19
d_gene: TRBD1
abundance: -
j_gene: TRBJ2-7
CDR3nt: TGTGCCAGTAGTACGGGGACAGGGACCTACGAGCAGTACTTC
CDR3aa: CASSTGTGTYEQYF

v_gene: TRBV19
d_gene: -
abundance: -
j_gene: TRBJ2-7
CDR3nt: TGTGCCAGTAGTATAGGGGCAGCGCCCTACGAGCAGTACTTC
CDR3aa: CASSIGAAPYEQYF

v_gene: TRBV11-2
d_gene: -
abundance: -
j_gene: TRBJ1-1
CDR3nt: TGTGCCAGCAGCTTAGATAGGGGGAACCCTGAAGCTTTCTTT
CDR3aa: CASSLDRGNPEAFF